This paragraph reports one T cell receptor beta chain. This specimen belongs to a study of OX40 agonist ivuxolimab in advanced cancers. At the level of the study: Three patients got partial responses; one had hepatocellular carcinoma and two had cutaneous melanoma.

Assay: immunoSEQ multiplex PCR; the TCRdb copy retains only in-frame clones and omits some. This sample has 150,000 to 170,000 clones, with approximately 94% found just once. Per the germline V gene, CDR1 is MNHEY and CDR2 is SMNVEV (reference sequence). The CDR3 length is 15 residues. V dropped 11 bases and J dropped 4; count of bases not matched to a gene: 9. The rearrangement uses TRBV27 and TRBJ2-1; 12 bases match TRBD2. Sequencing was performed on CD4+ or CD8+ T cells sorted from blood, taken in a trial of the OX40 agonist ivuxolimab. This receptor was obtained from an adult with an advanced solid tumor such as melanoma, head and neck, liver or kidney cancer. The CDR3 DNA is TGTGCCGCCTATCCTAGCGGGAGGGGATACAATGAGCAGTTCTTC. It encodes CAAYPSGRGYNEQFF.